The entry below describes one T cell receptor beta chain. This receptor's antigen is unknown. One base away there is no much larger clone; base qualities are not given. This specimen's treatment or condition label, per the study, means: preoperative locoregional IRX-2 cytokine immunotherapy. The samples were obtained from a phase Ib study that tested preoperative, locoregional IRX-2 cytokine immunotherapy designed to prime immune responses. The donors were early-stage breast cancer patients who were given IRX-2 prior to surgery. The data stem from a study of preoperative IRX-2 immunotherapy in early breast cancer (dated 2019 in TCRdb). Libraries came from the immunoSEQ multiplex PCR assay. This immuneACCESS table, as held by TCRdb, lists in-frame sequences with V and J called but not all clones. Of the missing ones, under half trace to an unresolved V gene in checked studies; the others have no known cause. This sample is represented by 25,000 to 30,000 clones; 80% to 90% of them were singletons. The ten largest make up approximately 1.4% of the sample.

The CDR3 has 16 amino acids, counting the end cysteine and phenylalanine. The kept DNA is CDR3 alone, 48 bases in frame from the first base. The sample was lymph node tissue, taken after IRX-2 immunotherapy. The sequence was collected from a human donor with breast cancer. Recombination linked TRBV7-5 to TRBJ1-4; the table calls TRBD1, which could not be checked here. TRBV7-5 is an annotated pseudogene. The CDR3 loop reads CASSLGHGATNEKLFF. The sequence in DNA is TGTGCCAGCAGCTTGGGCCACGGTGCAACTAATGAAAAACTGTTTTTT.